This is a list of T cell receptor beta chains from one sample in a study of T-cell reconstitution after alpha-beta-depleted transplantation in children. Via MiXCR, TCRdb re-called the PCR reads, giving one row per CDR3 protein. This sample has about 400,000 distinct CDR3 sequences, with approximately 12% found just once. Sequencing used PBMCs, obtained from the stem cell graft. These receptors were collected from a human donor who donated a stem cell graft to a child with Fanconi anemia. Both conserved end residues are trimmed from each CDR3.

v_gene: TRBV7-8; CDR3aa: ASSQGTGIFTDTQY
v_gene: TRBV10-3; CDR3aa: AISGMSGAEAF
v_gene: TRBV5-1; CDR3aa: ASFSGTGNTEAF
v_gene: TRBV5-1; CDR3aa: ASSRGTSGRETQY
v_gene: TRBV6-1; CDR3aa: ASRLRVNTGELF
v_gene: TRBV11-1; CDR3aa: ASSLRQVGVPLH
v_gene: TRBV7-3; CDR3aa: ASSPRGTGSLLNTEAF
v_gene: TRBV12-3/TRBV12-4; CDR3aa: ASTFSGPFGETQY
v_gene: TRBV24-1; CDR3aa: ATSERGATDTQY
v_gene: TRBV7-2; CDR3aa: AGGTGVNEQF
v_gene: TRBV6-1; CDR3aa: ASRGPITGELF
v_gene: TRBV20-1; CDR3aa: SATTGGESGELF
v_gene: TRBV6-2/TRBV6-3; CDR3aa: ASRPPRADTQY
v_gene: TRBV6-1; CDR3aa: ASSDESGANVLT
v_gene: TRBV29-1; CDR3aa: SVEEGRGGSYNEQF
v_gene: TRBV20-1; CDR3aa: SASGTANEQF
v_gene: TRBV20-1; CDR3aa: SAEKTPTDTQY
v_gene: TRBV7-2; CDR3aa: ASSLAGGYPDTQY
v_gene: TRBV10-2; CDR3aa: ASGLGYYEQY
v_gene: TRBV10-3; CDR3aa: AISDRGTSVPSNYGYT
v_gene: TRBV4-3; CDR3aa: ASSQGGVEAF
v_gene: TRBV5-8; CDR3aa: ASTRGGRTDTQY
v_gene: TRBV11-3; CDR3aa: ASSSGAANEQF
v_gene: TRBV2; CDR3aa: ASSTDGLGGYT
v_gene: TRBV20-1; CDR3aa: SASKDSSSGANVLT
v_gene: TRBV30; CDR3aa: AWSPVGSVMNTEAF
v_gene: TRBV5-6; CDR3aa: ASSLISTGRTDTQY
v_gene: TRBV5-5; CDR3aa: ASSPGLTYNEQF
v_gene: TRBV12-3/TRBV12-4; CDR3aa: ASSFSPNEKLF
v_gene: TRBV7-2; CDR3aa: ASSHPGAQETQY
v_gene: TRBV30; CDR3aa: AWRATEYNSPLH
v_gene: TRBV15; CDR3aa: ATSREASGGLNTGELF
v_gene: TRBV6-2/TRBV6-3; CDR3aa: ASRQEDYTEAF
v_gene: TRBV7-2; CDR3aa: ASSQNTPATQY
v_gene: TRBV4-3; CDR3aa: ASSQAPFGQGRNIQY
v_gene: TRBV3-1; CDR3aa: ASSQEGYRRGTDTQY
v_gene: TRBV7-6; CDR3aa: ASSLGSSGGSYEQY
v_gene: TRBV5-8; CDR3aa: ASSSLGYGYT
v_gene: TRBV7-9; CDR3aa: ASSLGERVGKLF
v_gene: TRBV29-1; CDR3aa: SIGHTDTQY
v_gene: TRBV9; CDR3aa: ASTPEVTGSYNEQF
v_gene: TRBV18; CDR3aa: ASSSWSSTEQY
v_gene: TRBV4-2; CDR3aa: ASSPQAGTGDIWSSGNTIY
v_gene: TRBV29-1; CDR3aa: SVRQAGNIQY
v_gene: TRBV10-3; CDR3aa: AISRSGASNQPQH
v_gene: TRBV6-5; CDR3aa: ASTDSPSRTEAF
v_gene: TRBV5-1; CDR3aa: ASSLFGTRGTDTQY
v_gene: TRBV4-1; CDR3aa: ASSQDRTENYEQY
v_gene: TRBV28; CDR3aa: ASSLSGAAFGF
v_gene: TRBV29-1; CDR3aa: SVEAGIETQY
v_gene: TRBV7-2; CDR3aa: ASSPSPGEGGYT
v_gene: TRBV11-2; CDR3aa: ASLTGSSYNEQF
v_gene: TRBV6-2/TRBV6-3; CDR3aa: ASSYTGGGGNIQY
v_gene: TRBV7-2; CDR3aa: ASSFYRSSNTEAF
v_gene: TRBV6-5; CDR3aa: ASSYSDPQGSYT